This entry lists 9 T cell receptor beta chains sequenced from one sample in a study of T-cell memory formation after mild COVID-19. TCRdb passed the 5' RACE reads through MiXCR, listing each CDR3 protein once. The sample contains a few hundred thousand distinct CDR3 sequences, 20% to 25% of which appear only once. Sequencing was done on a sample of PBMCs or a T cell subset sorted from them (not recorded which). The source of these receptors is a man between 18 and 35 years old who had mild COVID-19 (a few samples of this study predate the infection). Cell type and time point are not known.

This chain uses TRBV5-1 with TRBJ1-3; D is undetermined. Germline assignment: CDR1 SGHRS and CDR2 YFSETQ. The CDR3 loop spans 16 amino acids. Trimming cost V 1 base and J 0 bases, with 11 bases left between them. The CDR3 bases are TGCGCCAGCAGCTTGTCGGGCAGTACCTCTGGAAACACCATATATTTT. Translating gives CASSLSGSTSGNTIYF.

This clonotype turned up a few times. In nucleotides, the CDR3 is TGTGCCATCAGTGAGTCGTTAGGACAGGGCGCTAGTCAGCCCCAGCATTTT. Translation gives CAISESLGQGASQPQHF. The rearrangement uses TRBV10-3 and TRBJ1-5; 8 nucleotides match TRBD1. Germline V gene lookup returns CDR1 ENHRY and CDR2 SYGVKD. V dropped 0 bases and J dropped 6; count of bases not matched to a gene: 10. The CDR3 is 17 amino acids.

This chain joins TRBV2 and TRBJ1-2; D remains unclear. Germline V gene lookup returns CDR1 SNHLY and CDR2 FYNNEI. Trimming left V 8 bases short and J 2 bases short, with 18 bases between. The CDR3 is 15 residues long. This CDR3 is CASRLEPNMNYGYTF. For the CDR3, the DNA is TGTGCCAGCCGTCTAGAACCCAATATGAACTATGGCTACACCTTC. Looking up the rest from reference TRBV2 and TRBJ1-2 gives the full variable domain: EPEVTQTPSHQVTQMGQEVILRCVPISNHLYFYWYRQILGQKVEFLVSFYNNEISEKSEIFDDQFSVERPDGSNFTLKIRSTKLEDSAMYFCASRLEPNMNYGYTFGSGTRLTVV.

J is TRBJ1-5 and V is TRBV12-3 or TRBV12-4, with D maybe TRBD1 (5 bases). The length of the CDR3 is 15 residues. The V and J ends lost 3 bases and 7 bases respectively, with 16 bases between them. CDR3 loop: CASSFAVGVGQPQHF. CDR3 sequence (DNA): TGTGCCAGCAGTTTTGCAGTGGGGGTAGGGCAGCCCCAGCATTTT.

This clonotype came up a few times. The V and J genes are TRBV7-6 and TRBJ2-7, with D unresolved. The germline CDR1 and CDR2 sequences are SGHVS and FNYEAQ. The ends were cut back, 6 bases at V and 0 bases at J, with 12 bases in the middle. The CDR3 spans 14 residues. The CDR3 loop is CASRRVSSSYEQYF. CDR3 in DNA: TGTGCCAGCAGAAGAGTATCCAGCTCCTACGAGCAGTACTTC.

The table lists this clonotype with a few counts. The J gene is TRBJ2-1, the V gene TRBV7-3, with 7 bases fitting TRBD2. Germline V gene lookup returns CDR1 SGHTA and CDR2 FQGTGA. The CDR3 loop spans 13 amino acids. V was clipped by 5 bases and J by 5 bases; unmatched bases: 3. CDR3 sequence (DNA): TGTGCCAGCAGCCTGACTAGCCACAATGAGCAGTTCTTC. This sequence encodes CASSLTSHNEQFF.

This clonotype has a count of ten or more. This chain's CDR3 is CASSIFGQTLDTQYF. The CDR3 bases are TGTGCCAGCAGCATCTTCGGACAGACCTTAGATACGCAGTATTTT. The chain employs TRBV7-2 and TRBJ2-3; maybe TRBD1 (6 bases). Germline V gives CDR1 SGHTA, CDR2 FQGNSA. Trimming pared 5 bases from V and 5 bases from J, leaving 17 bases between. The CDR3 is 15 residues long. The variable domain in full, completed from reference TRBV7-2 and TRBJ2-3, reads GAGVSQSPSNKVTEKGKDVELRCDPISGHTALYWYRQSLGQGLEFLIYFQGNSAPDKSGLPSDRFSAERTGGSVSTLTIQRTQQEDSAVYLCASSIFGQTLDTQYFGPGTRLTVL.

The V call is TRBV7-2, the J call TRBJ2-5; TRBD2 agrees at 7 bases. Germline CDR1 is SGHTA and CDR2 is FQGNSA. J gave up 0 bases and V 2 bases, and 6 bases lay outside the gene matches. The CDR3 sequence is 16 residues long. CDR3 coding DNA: TGTGCCAGCAGCTTACGCGCGCGGGGGTACCAAGAGACCCAGTACTTC. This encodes CASSLRARGYQETQYF.

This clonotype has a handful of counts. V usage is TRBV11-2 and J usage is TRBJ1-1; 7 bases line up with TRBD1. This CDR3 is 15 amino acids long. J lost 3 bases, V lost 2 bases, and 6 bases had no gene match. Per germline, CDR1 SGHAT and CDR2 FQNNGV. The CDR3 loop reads CASSLLGGSYTEAFF. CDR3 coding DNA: TGTGCCAGCAGCTTATTAGGGGGCTCGTACACTGAAGCTTTCTTT.